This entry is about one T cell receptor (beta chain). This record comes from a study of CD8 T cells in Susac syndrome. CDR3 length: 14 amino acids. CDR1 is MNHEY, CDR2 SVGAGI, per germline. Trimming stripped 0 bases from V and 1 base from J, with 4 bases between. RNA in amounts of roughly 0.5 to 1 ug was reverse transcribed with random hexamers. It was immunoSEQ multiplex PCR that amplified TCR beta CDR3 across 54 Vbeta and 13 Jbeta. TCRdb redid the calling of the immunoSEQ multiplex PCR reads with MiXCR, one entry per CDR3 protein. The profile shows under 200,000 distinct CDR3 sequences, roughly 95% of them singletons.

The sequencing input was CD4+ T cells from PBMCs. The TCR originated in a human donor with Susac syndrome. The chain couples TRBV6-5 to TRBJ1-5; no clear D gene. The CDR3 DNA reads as TGTGCCAGCAGTTACTCGAAAAGCAATCAGCCCCAGCATTTT. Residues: CASSYSKSNQPQHF.